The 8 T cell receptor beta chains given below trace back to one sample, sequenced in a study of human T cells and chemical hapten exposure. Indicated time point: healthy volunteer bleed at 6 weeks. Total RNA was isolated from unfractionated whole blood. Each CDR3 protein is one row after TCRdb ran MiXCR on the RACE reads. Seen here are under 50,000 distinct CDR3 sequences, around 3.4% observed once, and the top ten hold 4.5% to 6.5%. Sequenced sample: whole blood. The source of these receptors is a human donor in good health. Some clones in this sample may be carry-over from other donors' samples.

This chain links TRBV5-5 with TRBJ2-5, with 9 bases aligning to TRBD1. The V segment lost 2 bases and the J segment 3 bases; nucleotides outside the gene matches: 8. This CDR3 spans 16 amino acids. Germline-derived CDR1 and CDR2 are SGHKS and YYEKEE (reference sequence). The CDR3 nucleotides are TGTGCCAGCAGCTTAAAAGGGACAGGGCGAGAAGAGACCCAGTACTTC. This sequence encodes CASSLKGTGREETQYF. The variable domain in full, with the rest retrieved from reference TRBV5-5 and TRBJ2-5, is DAGVTQSPTHLIKTRGQQVTLRCSPISGHKSVSWYQQVLGQGPQFIFQYYEKEERGRGNFPDRFSARQFPNYSSELNVNALLLGDSALYLCASSLKGTGREETQYFGPGTRLLVL.

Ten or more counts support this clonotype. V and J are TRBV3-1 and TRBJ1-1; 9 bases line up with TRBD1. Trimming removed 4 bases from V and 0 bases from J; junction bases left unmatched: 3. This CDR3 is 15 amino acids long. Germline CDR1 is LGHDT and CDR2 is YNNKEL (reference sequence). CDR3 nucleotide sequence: TGTGCCAGCAGCCTAAGACAGGGGGTGAACACTGAAGCTTTCTTT. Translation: CASSLRQGVNTEAFF.

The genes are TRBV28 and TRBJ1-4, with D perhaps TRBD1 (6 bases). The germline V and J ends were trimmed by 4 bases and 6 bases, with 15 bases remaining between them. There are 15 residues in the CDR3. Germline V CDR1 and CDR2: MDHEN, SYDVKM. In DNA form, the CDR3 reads TGTGCCAGCAGTTACGGCACAGGGTCGGATGAAAAACTGTTTTTT. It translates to CASSYGTGSDEKLFF.

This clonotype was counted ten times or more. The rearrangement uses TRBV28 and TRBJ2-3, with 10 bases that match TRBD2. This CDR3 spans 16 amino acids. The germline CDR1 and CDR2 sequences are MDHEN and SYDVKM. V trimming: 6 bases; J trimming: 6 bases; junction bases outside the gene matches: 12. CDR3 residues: CASSQEAGGALDTQYF. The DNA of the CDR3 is TGTGCCAGCAGCCAAGAAGCGGGAGGGGCCCTTGATACGCAGTATTTT.

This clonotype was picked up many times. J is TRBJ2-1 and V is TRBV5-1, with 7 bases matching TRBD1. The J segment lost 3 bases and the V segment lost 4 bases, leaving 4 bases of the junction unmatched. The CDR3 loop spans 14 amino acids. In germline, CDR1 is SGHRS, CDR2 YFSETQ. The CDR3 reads CASSVTGYYNEQFF. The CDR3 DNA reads TGCGCCAGCAGCGTGACAGGGTACTACAATGAGCAGTTCTTC.

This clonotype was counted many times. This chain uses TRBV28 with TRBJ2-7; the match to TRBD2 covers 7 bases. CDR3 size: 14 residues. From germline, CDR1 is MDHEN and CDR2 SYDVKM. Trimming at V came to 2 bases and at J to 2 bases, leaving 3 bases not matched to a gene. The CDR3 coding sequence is TGTGCCAGCAGTTTACGCGGGAGCCCCTACGAGCAGTACTTC. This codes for CASSLRGSPYEQYF.

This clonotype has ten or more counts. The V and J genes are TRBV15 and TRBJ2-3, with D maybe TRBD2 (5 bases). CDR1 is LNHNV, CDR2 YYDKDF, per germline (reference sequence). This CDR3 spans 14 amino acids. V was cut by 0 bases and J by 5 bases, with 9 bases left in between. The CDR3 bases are TGTGCCACCAGCAGAGAAATGGCGGGAGATACGCAGTATTTT. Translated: CATSREMAGDTQYF.

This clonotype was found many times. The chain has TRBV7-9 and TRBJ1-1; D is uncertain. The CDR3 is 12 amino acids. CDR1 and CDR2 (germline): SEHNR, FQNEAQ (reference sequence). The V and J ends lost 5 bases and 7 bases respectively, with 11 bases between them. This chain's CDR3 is CASSHFEGEAFF. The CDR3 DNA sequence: TGTGCCAGCAGCCACTTTGAGGGTGAAGCTTTCTTT.